This entry features one TCR beta chain sequence. This clonotype occurred many times. It lacks a known antigen. No quality values exist for individual bases; no much larger clone is one base distant. Libraries were built with 5' RACE. For sequencing, an Illumina HiSeq 2500 was employed. The second PCR ran for roughly 7 to 11 cycles and used a J-beta primer mix along with a sample-barcoded 5' primer. A template-switch 5' adaptor carrying 12 random nucleotides introduced a unique molecular identifier onto each TCR beta cDNA molecule. At least 2.5 million CDR3-containing paired-end reads were obtained from each sample. The Mint cDNA synthesis kit, primed by a TRBC-specific oligonucleotide, was used to synthesize first-strand cDNA from all RNA. Following uracil-DNA glycosylase treatment, all cDNA underwent a first 18-cycle PCR with the universal primers M1SS and BC2_uni_R. From the authors' description of their analysis: For normalization, 1 million high-quality reads, each with a distinct molecular identifier, were randomly selected from each sample. Instead of being binned into consensus sequences, reads with shared molecular identifiers were discarded. MiTCR, with a Q25 quality threshold and the strictest error-elimination algorithm, was used for CDR3 identification, clonotype clustering and error correction. Lower-bound total TCR beta diversity was estimated with a nonparametric unseen species model using Euler transformation. TCRdb redid the processing of the public reads, applying fastp at Q25 and MiXCR, and retained in-frame beta chains. One record per CDR3 amino acid sequence lists the most common genes and DNA. These V and J calls originate from TCRdb's pipeline instead of the authors' own analysis. The sample includes 750,000 or so distinct CDR3 sequences, with roughly 25% observed a single time. The ten top clones hold 9.4% of the sample.

Trimming at the junction amounts to 5 bases on V and 6 bases on J, and the germline ends lie 15 bases apart. From cysteine to phenylalanine, the CDR3 is 14 amino acids long. Just the 42-base CDR3 DNA is kept, in frame starting at base 1. Taken from the germline V gene, the CDR1 and CDR2 loops are SGHRS and YFSETQ. The sample originates from a study of blood T cells in healthy people across ages (dated by TCRdb to between 2014 and 2017). A note on the overall study: In model experiments, roughly one uniquely barcoded TCR beta cDNA molecule per two T cells was captured by template switching. Age-related changes in TCR beta repertoire diversity were measured in the study by deep sequencing normalized with unique cDNA molecular identifiers. Donors were grouped into four age groups: young (average approximately 16 years), middle-aged (roughly 37), aged (around 60) and long-lived (less than 85). Two additional independent replicas of 1 million unique cDNA reads from the same blood draw were analyzed for two donors (one aged 18 to 29 and one aged 80 or older).

Study-level results and caveats: Because profiling used bulk unsorted PBMCs, naive and antigen-experienced compartments could not be compared conclusively. Compared with the aged group, the long-lived group had more naive CD4+ T cells, fewer expanded clones and increased TCR diversity, suggesting age selection. The percentage of naive T cells measured by flow cytometry correlated strongly with observed TCR beta diversity. Estimates of total diversity based on one million sequenced T cells were considered lower bounds and underestimates. The CMV infection status of donors was not known, potentially confounding age-related changes in expanded clonotypes. Observed TCR beta diversity per million T cells fell roughly linearly with age, and a significant reduction was already apparent by age roughly 41.

The donors were a few dozen Caucasian individuals from Russia, aged roughly 6 to 100 years, who were systemically healthy. Each donor gave 8.5 to 10 milliliters of peripheral blood, collected into EDTA-treated Vacutainer tubes. PBMCs were isolated by Ficoll-Paque density-gradient centrifugation, with at least 6.5 million obtained per sample. Total RNA was extracted from PBMCs with Trizol reagent, with at least 5.5 micrograms obtained per sample. For every donor, flow cytometry on a PBMC aliquot measured the percentage of naive CD45RAhigh/CD27high T cells. The same specimen was also included in a second study, on T cells of mothers and their children. The second study also describes: Nine systemically healthy Caucasian individuals served as donors, namely three mothers together with their six children. cDNA synthesis used all of the extracted RNA, with around 1.5 ug of RNA in each 15 ul reaction. In the second PCR, the M1S primer added sample barcodes and 2-4 random nucleotides. More than 9 million TCR beta CDR3 reads were obtained from each mother, and 2.5 million to 3.5 million reads were obtained from each child. Thymic selection shapes the output of TCR recombination in a similar way in related and unrelated pairs, and inherited differences have a minor effect. Related mother-child pairs always showed normalized repertoire overlap that was slightly higher than in unrelated mother-child pairs, though the difference was never significant. No persistent microchimeric T cell clones were detected, at a sensitivity of around 100 clones per million clonotypes. The study used deep NGS to compare TCR beta repertoires of mothers and children, seeking features distinguishing related mother-child pairs from unrelated individuals. Mothers averaged approximately 41 +/- 4 years of age and children averaged about 10 +/- 4 years. After adapter ligation with NEBNext reagents, the libraries were sequenced on Illumina HiSeq 2000 with 100+100 nt paired-end reads. To prevent cross-contamination, the mother and child libraries were prepared one month apart and sequenced in separate runs. For each donor, between about 450,000 and 2,300,000 distinct TCR beta clonotypes were identified. Naive TCR beta clonotypes were estimated from low-frequency clonotypes matched to each donor's FACS-determined naive share, without sorting.

The origin of this receptor is a boy between 5 and 17 years old in good health. This sequence uses TRBV5-1 and TRBJ2-1; too little of a D gene remains to name it. The specimen was blood. In nucleotide form, the sequence is TGCGCCAGCAGGTCCGGGCCCCAAAGCAATGAGCAGTTCTTC. It is translated as CASRSGPQSNEQFF.